A selection of T cell receptor beta chains follows, all from one sample in a study of blood T cell repertoires in COVID-19. Data came from immunoSEQ multiplex PCR; TCRdb stores just in-frame clones and leaves some out. The table lists a few hundred thousand clones, roughly nine tenths of them singletons. Input material: peripheral blood. These receptors were taken from a woman between 18 and 29 years old who had recovered from COVID-19. The CDR3 runs from the conserved cysteine through the conserved F or W. A D gene is named only where the DNA matches it firmly. Clone size, where shown, is once, few, many, or a class for clones that have expanded.

V gene	clone size	D gene	J gene	CDR3 protein	CDR3 DNA
TRBV18	-	TRBD1	TRBJ1-2	CASSPRTGIDYGYTF	TGTGCCAGCTCACCGAGGACAGGGATAGACTATGGCTACACCTTC
TRBV6-2/TRBV6-3	few	-	TRBJ2-1	CASSYSTGRILYNEQFF	TGTGCCAGCAGTTATTCCACAGGGCGGATACTCTACAATGAGCAGTTCTTC
TRBV28	-	-	TRBJ1-2	CASSLRTENYYGYTF	TGTGCCAGCAGTTTGCGGACAGAGAATTACTATGGCTACACCTTC
TRBV19	-	TRBD2	TRBJ2-1	CASSMAGVLHEQFF	TGTGCCAGTAGTATGGCGGGAGTTCTCCATGAGCAGTTCTTC
TRBV10-3	-	TRBD2	TRBJ2-3	CAISGLVLAGDGTDTQYF	TGTGCCATCAGTGGTTTAGTACTAGCGGGAGATGGGACAGATACGCAGTATTTT
TRBV30	once	-	TRBJ2-3	CAWSRYFTGTDTQYF	TGTGCCTGGAGTCGCTACTTTACCGGCACAGATACGCAGTATTTT
TRBV29-1	few	TRBD1	TRBJ1-5	CSVRQGDQPQHF	TGCAGCGTTCGACAGGGGGATCAGCCCCAGCATTTT
TRBV3-1/TRBV3-2	-	TRBD2	TRBJ2-7	CASSQSLAGPYEQYF	TGTGCCAGCAGCCAGTCCCTAGCGGGGCCCTACGAGCAGTACTTC
TRBV6-5	-	-	TRBJ1-1	CATLLNRVMNTEAFF	TGTGCCACCCTATTAAACAGGGTAATGAACACTGAAGCTTTCTTT
TRBV7-6	-	TRBD1	TRBJ1-3	CASSFGTGHSGNTIYF	TGTGCCAGCAGCTTTGGGACAGGCCACTCTGGAAACACCATATATTTT
TRBV14	-	-	TRBJ1-6	CASSPTPLLGDSPLHF	TGTGCCAGCAGCCCGACCCCCCTCCTCGGGGATTCACCCCTCCACTTT
TRBV20-1	once	TRBD2	TRBJ2-1	CSASEGTSSVAYNEQFF	TGCAGTGCTAGTGAGGGGACTAGTTCAGTCGCCTACAATGAGCAGTTCTTC
TRBV7-3	-	-	TRBJ1-1	CASSSNKGTEAFF	TGTGCCAGCAGCTCAAATAAGGGGACTGAAGCTTTCTTT
TRBV6-1	once	-	TRBJ1-1	CASSDRGAWTEAFF	TGTGCCAGCAGTGACCGGGGGGCTTGGACTGAAGCTTTCTTT
TRBV27	-	-	TRBJ2-3	CASSLYAEDYTDTQYF	TGTGCCAGCAGTTTATACGCGGAGGACTACACAGATACGCAGTATTTT
TRBV19	-	-	TRBJ1-3	CASSGALSSGNTIYF	TGTGCCAGTAGTGGGGCACTGAGCTCTGGAAACACCATATATTTT
TRBV4-3	-	TRBD1	TRBJ1-5	CASSQDGTGGNQPQHF	TGCGCCAGCAGCCAAGATGGAACAGGGGGCAATCAGCCCCAGCATTTT
TRBV2	-	TRBD1	TRBJ1-1	CASRQGGGRNTEAFF	TGTGCCAGCAGGCAAGGGGGCGGACGAAACACTGAAGCTTTCTTT
TRBV5-1	-	TRBD1	TRBJ1-5	CASSFSDRSQPQHF	TGCGCCAGCAGCTTTTCGGACAGGAGTCAGCCCCAGCATTTT
TRBV27	once	-	TRBJ2-3	CASSLVGSQDTQYF	TGTGCCAGCAGTTTAGTCGGGAGTCAGGATACGCAGTATTTT
TRBV6-6	-	-	TRBJ1-2	CASSQGVRAGGYTF	TGTGCCAGCAGCCAAGGGGTTCGGGCAGGTGGCTACACCTTC
TRBV9	once	TRBD1	TRBJ1-2	CASSVGLMDRAKGYTF	TGTGCCAGCAGCGTAGGATTGATGGACAGGGCTAAGGGCTACACCTTC
TRBV5-1	-	TRBD1	TRBJ1-2	CASSSRDRGYGYTF	TGCGCCAGCAGTAGCCGGGACAGGGGATATGGCTACACCTTC
TRBV9	once	TRBD2	TRBJ2-2	CASSVTSGRNTGELFF	TGTGCCAGCAGCGTCACTAGCGGGAGAAACACCGGGGAGCTGTTTTTT
TRBV7-9	-	-	TRBJ2-7	CASSLEGLSRSYEQYF	TGTGCCAGCAGCTTAGAGGGGCTATCCCGATCCTACGAGCAGTACTTC
TRBV6-5	-	-	TRBJ1-4	CASAGTSYEKLFF	TGTGCCAGCGCCGGGACATCCTATGAAAAACTGTTTTTT
TRBV6-5	-	-	TRBJ2-1	CASSYPSLNEQFF	TGTGCCAGCAGTTACCCGTCCCTCAATGAGCAGTTCTTC
TRBV13	-	TRBD2	TRBJ2-1	CASSLSGTDYNEQFF	TGTGCCAGCAGCTTGAGCGGGACCGACTACAATGAGCAGTTCTTC
TRBV7-9	-	-	TRBJ1-2	CASSPGGPYDGYTF	TGTGCCAGCAGCCCCGGGGGTCCTTATGATGGCTACACCTTC
TRBV5-1	-	-	TRBJ2-6	CASSLSPEKGANVLTF	TGCGCCAGCAGCTTGTCGCCCGAGAAGGGGGCCAACGTCCTGACTTTC
TRBV12-3/TRBV12-4	-	-	TRBJ2-7	CASAQGYEQYF	TGTGCCAGCGCACAGGGCTACGAGCAGTACTTC
TRBV4-3	-	-	TRBJ1-2	CASSPGTNYGYTF	TGCGCCAGCAGCCCGGGGACTAACTATGGCTACACCTTC
TRBV30	-	-	TRBJ2-7	CAWNFFGRTYEQYF	TGTGCCTGGAACTTTTTTGGCAGGACCTACGAGCAGTACTTC
TRBV7-2	-	TRBD2	TRBJ2-1	CASRVGSGRGYEQFF	TGTGCCAGCAGGGTCGGAAGCGGGAGGGGATATGAGCAGTTCTTC
TRBV9	-	-	TRBJ1-2	CASSVAGDYGYTF	TGTGCCAGCAGCGTAGCAGGGGACTATGGCTACACCTTC
TRBV4-2	-	TRBD1	TRBJ2-5	CASSQDQIGGPPQETQYF	TGTGCCAGCAGCCAAGATCAGATAGGGGGCCCCCCCCAAGAGACCCAGTACTTC
TRBV4-3	-	TRBD1	TRBJ2-7	CASSHPTVPGQGANVEQYF	TGCGCCAGCAGCCATCCTACAGTCCCGGGACAGGGGGCGAACGTCGAGCAGTACTTC
TRBV18	-	-	TRBJ1-1	CASSPQGVNTEAFF	TGTGCCAGCTCACCACAGGGGGTGAACACTGAAGCTTTCTTT
TRBV25-1	-	TRBD2	TRBJ2-1	CASSEFSGTYNEQFF	TGTGCCAGCAGTGAATTTAGCGGGACTTACAATGAGCAGTTCTTC
TRBV27	once	-	TRBJ1-2	CASSPGRGYTF	TGTGCCAGCAGCCCAGGCCGGGGCTACACCTTC
TRBV6-5	-	TRBD1	TRBJ1-5	CASSTGVQPQHF	TGTGCCAGCAGTACAGGGGTCCAGCCCCAGCATTTT
TRBV5-6	-	-	TRBJ1-3	CASSFSGSGNTIYF	TGTGCCAGCAGTTTTTCCGGCTCTGGAAACACCATATATTTT
TRBV7-2	-	TRBD1	TRBJ2-1	CASSSPRTGAEQFF	TGTGCCAGCAGCTCCCCCCGGACAGGGGCTGAGCAGTTCTTC
TRBV4-3	-	-	TRBJ1-1	CASSQERGAYGTEAFF	TGCGCCAGCAGCCAAGAGCGGGGGGCGTATGGCACTGAAGCTTTCTTT
TRBV6-5	-	-	TRBJ2-7	CASSYVGRQGGYEQYF	TGTGCCAGCAGTTACGTTGGGCGACAGGGAGGATACGAGCAGTACTTC
TRBV7-3	few	-	TRBJ1-2	CASSSGNRDGYTF	TGTGCCAGCAGCTCTGGTAACAGGGACGGCTACACCTTC
TRBV27	-	TRBD2	TRBJ2-1	CASSGAGEYNEQFF	TGTGCCAGCAGTGGAGCGGGAGAGTACAATGAGCAGTTCTTC
TRBV1	-	-	TRBJ2-1	CTSSHLIIGTSGSSYNEQFF	TGCACCAGCAGCCATCTCATAATTGGGACTAGCGGATCCTCCTACAATGAGCAGTTCTTC
TRBV23-1	-	-	TRBJ1-2	CASSQYIDYGYTF	TGCGCCAGCAGTCAATACATCGACTATGGCTACACCTTC
TRBV6-5	few	-	TRBJ1-1	CASTIFRGMNTEAFF	TGTGCCAGCACCATTTTCAGGGGAATGAACACTGAAGCTTTCTTT